Sequencing of this T cell receptor beta chain was carried out in a study of blood T cell repertoires in COVID-19. Study-wide context: The United States, Italy and Spain provided the acute and convalescent COVID-19 samples. Sources were T cells, B-cell-depleted T cells, or PBMCs; the material itself was cDNA or gDNA.

Trimming stripped 3 bases from V and 9 bases from J, with 8 bases between. In germline, CDR1 is MDHEN, CDR2 SYDVKM. CDR3 length: 11 residues. Authors' data handling: Amplifying reference gene primers gave estimates of nucleated cell counts. Assay used: immunoSEQ multiplex PCR; TCRdb lists only in-frame clones, some missing. V and J calls and clone size are as listed in that table; D and trimming were resolved from the DNA. The repertoire holds 200,000 to 300,000 clones, 75% to 85% seen once, with about 4.8% in the top ten. The clonotype comes from a woman in her seventies with acute or convalescent COVID-19. What was sequenced was peripheral blood. The chain links TRBV28 to TRBJ1-2; D is ambiguous. Here the CDR3 reads CASSFSGSYTF. The DNA of the CDR3 is TGTGCCAGCAGTTTCAGCGGCAGCTACACCTTC.